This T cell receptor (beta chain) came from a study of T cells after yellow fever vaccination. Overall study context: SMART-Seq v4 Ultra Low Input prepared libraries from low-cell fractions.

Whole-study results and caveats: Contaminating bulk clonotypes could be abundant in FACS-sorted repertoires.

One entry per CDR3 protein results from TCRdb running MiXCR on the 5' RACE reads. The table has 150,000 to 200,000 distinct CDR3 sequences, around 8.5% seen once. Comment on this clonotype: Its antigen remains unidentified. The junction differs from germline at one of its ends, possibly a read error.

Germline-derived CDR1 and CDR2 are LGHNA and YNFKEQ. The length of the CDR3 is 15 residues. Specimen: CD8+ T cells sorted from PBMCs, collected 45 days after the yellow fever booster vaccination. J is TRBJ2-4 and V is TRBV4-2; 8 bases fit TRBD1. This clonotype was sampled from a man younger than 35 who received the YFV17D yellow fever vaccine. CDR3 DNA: TGTGCCAGCAGCGAAGAGACAGGGGCGGCGGACATTCAGTACTTC. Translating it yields CASSEETGAADIQYF.